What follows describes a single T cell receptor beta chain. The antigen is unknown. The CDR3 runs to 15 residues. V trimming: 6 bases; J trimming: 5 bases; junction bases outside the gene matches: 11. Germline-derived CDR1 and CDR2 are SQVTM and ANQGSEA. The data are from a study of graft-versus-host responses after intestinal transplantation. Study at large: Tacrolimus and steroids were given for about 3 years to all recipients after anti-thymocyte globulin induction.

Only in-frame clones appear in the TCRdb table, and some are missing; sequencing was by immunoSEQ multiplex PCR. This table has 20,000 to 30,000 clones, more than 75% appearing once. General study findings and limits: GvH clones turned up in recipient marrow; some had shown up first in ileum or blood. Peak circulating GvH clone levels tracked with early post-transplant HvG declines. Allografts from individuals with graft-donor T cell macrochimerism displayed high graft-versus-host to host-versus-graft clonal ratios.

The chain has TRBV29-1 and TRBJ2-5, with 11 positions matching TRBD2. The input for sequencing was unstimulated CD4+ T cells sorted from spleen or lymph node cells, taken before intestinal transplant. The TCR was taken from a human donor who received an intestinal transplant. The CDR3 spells CSVATSGGIRETQYF. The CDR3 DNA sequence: TGCAGCGTGGCAACTAGCGGGGGTATTAGGGAGACCCAGTACTTC.